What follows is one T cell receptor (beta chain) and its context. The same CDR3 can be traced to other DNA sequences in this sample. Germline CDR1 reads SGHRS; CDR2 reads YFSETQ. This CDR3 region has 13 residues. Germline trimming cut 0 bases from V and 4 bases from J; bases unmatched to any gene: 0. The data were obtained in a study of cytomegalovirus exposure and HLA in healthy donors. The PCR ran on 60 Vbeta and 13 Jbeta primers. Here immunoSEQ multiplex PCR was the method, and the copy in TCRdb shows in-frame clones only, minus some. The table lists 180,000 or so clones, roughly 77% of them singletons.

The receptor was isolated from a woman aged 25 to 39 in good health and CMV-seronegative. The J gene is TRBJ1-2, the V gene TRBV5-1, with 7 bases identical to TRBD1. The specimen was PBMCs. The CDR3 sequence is CASSLDRGYGYTF. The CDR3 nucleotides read TGCGCCAGCAGCTTGGACAGGGGCTATGGCTACACCTTC.